This T cell receptor (beta chain) originates from a study of OX40 agonist ivuxolimab in advanced cancers. Study overall: Checkpoint inhibitors had been given previously to under 50% of patients.

Only in-frame clones appear in the TCRdb table, and some are missing; sequencing was by immunoSEQ multiplex PCR. The sample shows some 87,000 clones, approximately 90% of them seen only once. Germline CDR1 is SGHDN and CDR2 is FVKESK. CDR3 length: 12 residues. Trimming left V 4 bases short and J 6 bases short, with 9 bases between. This chain connects TRBV14 to TRBJ2-5, with no clear D. The material was CD4+ or CD8+ T cells sorted from blood, obtained in a trial of the OX40 agonist ivuxolimab. The TCR was taken from an adult with an advanced solid tumor such as melanoma, head and neck, liver or kidney cancer. The CDR3 DNA reads as TGTGCCAGCAGCCCCCAAGCCCAGACCCAGTACTTC. This codes for CASSPQAQTQYF.